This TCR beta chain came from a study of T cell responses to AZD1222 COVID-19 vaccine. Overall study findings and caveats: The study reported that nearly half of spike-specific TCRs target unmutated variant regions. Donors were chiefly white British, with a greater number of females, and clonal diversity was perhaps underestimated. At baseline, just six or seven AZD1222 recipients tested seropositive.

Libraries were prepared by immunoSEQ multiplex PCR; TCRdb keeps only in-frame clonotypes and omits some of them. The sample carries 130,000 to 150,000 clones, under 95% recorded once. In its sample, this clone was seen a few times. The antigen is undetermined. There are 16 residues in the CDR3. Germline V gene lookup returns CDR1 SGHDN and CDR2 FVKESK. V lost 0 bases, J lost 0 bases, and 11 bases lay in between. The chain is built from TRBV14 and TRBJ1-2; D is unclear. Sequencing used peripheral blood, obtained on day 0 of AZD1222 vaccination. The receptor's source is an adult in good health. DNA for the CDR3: TGTGCCAGCAGCCAAGAATGGCGGGCGACTAACTATGGCTACACCTTC. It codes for CASSQEWRATNYGYTF.